Below, one T cell receptor (beta chain) is given with its context. No antigen is known for it. The primer mix had 60 Vbeta and 13 Jbeta primers. Sequencing used immunoSEQ multiplex PCR; TCRdb keeps in-frame clones, though not all of them. The sample carries hundreds of thousands of clones, approximately 79% recorded once. This entry belongs to a study of cytomegalovirus exposure and HLA in healthy donors. Overall study findings and caveats: Links to common viral pathogens appeared, in a later analysis, for several of the most significant clusters. Per a prior analysis, the majority of TCR beta V segments were productive roughly 90% or roughly 30% of the time. Likely technical artifact: a cluster of highly shared sequence variants. It was in a later analysis that TCR association rates were seen to vary by HLA locus, highest for DRB1 and lowest for HLA-C.

Per germline, CDR1 ENHRY and CDR2 SYGVKD. The CDR3 has 15 residues. V was cut by 0 bases and J by 3 bases, with 9 bases left in between. The chain links TRBV10-3 to TRBJ1-5; D possibly corresponds to TRBD1 (6 bases). The sample taken for sequencing was PBMCs. The source is a male donor in good health and CMV-seronegative. CDR3 bases: TGTGCCATCAGTGAGTCAGGACAGAACAATCAGCCCCAGCATTTT. Protein: CAISESGQNNQPQHF.